Below, one TCR beta chain is given with its context. Its specificity is not known. This entry is derived from a study of T cells in localized non-small cell lung cancer. Notes on the study in general: Of the top 100 tumor clones, median roughly 60 were in adjacent lung, over 25 among its top 100. Higher adjacent-lung clonality was associated with shorter survival.

Method: immunoSEQ multiplex PCR; TCRdb's copy keeps in-frame clones and lacks some. The data show about 62,000 clones, about four fifths seen once. The CDR3 runs to 14 residues. Germline CDR1 is SGHNT and CDR2 is YYREEE (reference sequence). Trimming left V 4 bases short and J 8 bases short, with 15 bases between. The source of this sequence is a man aged 35 to 69 with stage II lung adenocarcinoma. The sequencing here drew on PBMCs, taken before any cancer treatment. This rearrangement joins TRBV5-4 to TRBJ2-2; D call uncertain. The CDR3 sequence is CASSLDLATGELFF. CDR3 nucleotide sequence: TGTGCCAGCAGCCTTGACCTTGCTACTGGGGAGCTGTTTTTT.